These T cell receptor beta chains were read from a single sample in a study of PD-L1 blockade in urothelial cancer. Profiled with immunoSEQ multiplex PCR; TCRdb holds only in-frame clones, not every one. The sample consists of 100,000 to 150,000 clones, more than 70% of them appearing once. The specimen was PBMCs, collected around atezolizumab (anti-PD-L1) treatment. All receptors derive from a man aged 50 to 60 with urothelial cancer. CDR3s include the opening cysteine and the closing phenylalanine or tryptophan. The D gene is left open where the match is weak. Clone size is stated in some rows and not others, as once, few, many or a class when expanded.

CDR3 protein,CDR3 DNA,clone size,D gene,J gene,V gene
CASSFRGQGGPEAFF,TGTGCCAGCAGTTTCAGGGGACAGGGGGGACCTGAAGCTTTCTTT,.,TRBD1,TRBJ1-1,TRBV28
CASSLRPLTSGGTGELFF,TGTGCCAGCAGCCTCCGCCCACTTACTAGCGGGGGTACCGGGGAGCTGTTTTTT,.,TRBD2,TRBJ2-2,TRBV7-3
CASLVGPGVSVAFF,TGTGCCAGCCTAGTAGGTCCGGGTGTTTCGGTGGCTTTCTTT,.,.,TRBJ1-1,TRBV6-1
CAWRYSGNTIYF,TGTGCCTGGCGCTACTCTGGAAACACCATATATTTT,.,.,TRBJ1-3,TRBV30
CASSLGQFETQYF,TGCGCCAGCAGCCTGGGACAGTTTGAGACCCAGTACTTC,.,TRBD1,TRBJ2-5,TRBV5-1
CASRRGTNMNTEAFF,TGTGCCAGCCGAAGGGGAACCAATATGAACACTGAAGCTTTCTTT,.,.,TRBJ1-1,TRBV5-8
CASSYGIGGVEKLFF,TGTGCCAGCAGTTACGGTATAGGGGGCGTTGAAAAACTGTTTTTT,.,TRBD1,TRBJ1-4,TRBV6-5
CASSQGVASGRDTQYF,TGTGCCAGCAGCCAAGGGGTGGCTAGCGGGAGAGATACGCAGTATTTT,.,TRBD2,TRBJ2-3,TRBV4-2
CASSQSWATRRKFF,TGTGCCAGCAGCCAGTCTTGGGCTACTCGACGAAAGTTCTTC,.,.,TRBJ2-1,TRBV14
CASSLKIYLRVNTEAFF,TGTGCCAGCAGCTTAAAAATATACCTTCGGGTAAACACTGAAGCTTTCTTT,.,.,TRBJ1-1,TRBV11-2
CASSTLDNLDGYTF,TGTGCCAGCAGCACCCTGGACAATCTGGATGGCTACACCTTC,.,.,TRBJ1-2,TRBV9
CASSLLDRPYEQYF,TGTGCCAGCAGCTTATTGGACAGACCCTACGAGCAGTACTTC,.,.,TRBJ2-7,TRBV11-2
CASSLGLVRTYEQYF,TGTGCCAGCAGCCTCGGACTGGTGAGAACTTACGAGCAGTACTTC,.,.,TRBJ2-7,TRBV5-5
CASSWGRSSYNEQFF,TGTGCCAGCAGCTGGGGGCGTAGCTCCTACAATGAGCAGTTCTTC,.,.,TRBJ2-1,TRBV7-2
CASSERLAGSYEQYF,TGTGCCAGCAGCGAGAGACTAGCGGGAAGTTACGAGCAGTACTTC,.,TRBD2,TRBJ2-7,TRBV28
CASRRGQGSQPQHF,TGTGCCAGCAGACGTGGACAGGGGAGTCAGCCCCAGCATTTT,.,TRBD1,TRBJ1-5,TRBV6-5
CASVPGQFSYEQYF,TGTGCCAGTGTGCCGGGACAGTTCTCCTACGAGCAGTACTTC,.,TRBD1,TRBJ2-7,TRBV28
CASSPTFRVGGANVLTF,TGTGCCAGCAGTCCCACCTTCAGGGTAGGTGGGGCCAACGTCCTGACTTTC,.,.,TRBJ2-6,TRBV27
CAWSVQEGGKLFF,TGTGCCTGGAGTGTACAGGAGGGGGGGAAACTGTTTTTT,once,.,TRBJ1-4,TRBV30
CAWSGQSSTEAFF,TGTGCCTGGTCGGGACAGAGCTCGACCGAAGCTTTCTTT,.,TRBD1,TRBJ1-1,TRBV30
CASSMPTRPDTQYF,TGTGCCAGTAGTATGCCTACGAGGCCAGATACGCAGTATTTT,.,.,TRBJ2-3,TRBV19
CAWSVGSSPSYNEQFF,TGTGCCTGGAGTGTAGGTAGCAGTCCTTCCTACAATGAGCAGTTCTTC,.,.,TRBJ2-1,TRBV30
CASSFGQGGRETQYF,TGTGCCAGCAGCTTCGGGCAGGGAGGACGGGAGACCCAGTACTTC,.,.,TRBJ2-5,TRBV7-9
CASSPTRTGLTEAFF,TGTGCCAGCAGTCCCACCCGGACAGGGCTTACTGAAGCTTTCTTT,.,TRBD1,TRBJ1-1,TRBV28
CASSRVAGDWDTQYF,TGTGCCAGCAGCCGTGTGGCAGGGGATTGGGATACGCAGTATTTT,once,.,TRBJ2-3,TRBV5-4
CASSPGQTNTGELFF,TGCGCCAGCAGCCCGGGACAGACTAACACCGGGGAGCTGTTTTTT,.,TRBD1,TRBJ2-2,TRBV5-1
CASSRLGRTYEQYF,TGTGCCAGCAGCAGACTGGGGAGAACCTACGAGCAGTACTTC,.,.,TRBJ2-7,TRBV7-2
CASRTSGAYNEQFF,TGTGCCAGTAGGACTAGCGGCGCATACAATGAGCAGTTCTTC,.,TRBD2,TRBJ2-1,TRBV19
CATSRSGGSGANVLTF,TGTGCCACCAGCAGATCCGGCGGCTCTGGGGCCAACGTCCTGACTTTC,.,.,TRBJ2-6,TRBV15
CASGTSGSSGELFF,TGTGCTAGCGGGACTAGCGGGAGTTCCGGGGAGCTGTTTTTT,few,TRBD2,TRBJ2-2,TRBV7-7